Presented here are 15 T cell receptor beta chains from one specimen sequenced in a study of shared clonotypes between healthy human individuals. Repertoires were generated with immunoSEQ multiplex PCR, while TCRdb's copy carries only in-frame clones and drops some. Of some 2,500,000 clones listed, roughly 93% are singletons. Sample: naive CD4+ T cells from PBMCs. As for subset: CD45RA+ positively selected. These receptors were taken from a man aged 18 to 29 in good health. Some clones in this sample may be carry-over from other donors' samples.

The sample holds one count of this clone. The chain combines TRBV5-1 with TRBJ1-2, with no clear D. Germline CDR1 is SGHRS and CDR2 is YFSETQ. Trimming took off 0 bases at V and 7 bases at J, with 13 bases between the two ends. This CDR3 spans 14 amino acids. CDR3 sequence (DNA): TGCGCCAGCAGCTTGGAGGCTAGCGTGGGTGGCTACACCTTC. Translation gives CASSLEASVGGYTF.

V and J are TRBV5-8 and TRBJ2-1; 7 nucleotides line up with TRBD2. The CDR3 runs 15 residues. The V segment lost 1 base and the J segment 7 bases; nucleotides outside the gene matches: 8. CDR1 SGHTS and CDR2 YDEGEE come from the germline V gene. The CDR3 loop reads CASSLRSGNRNEQFF. DNA for the CDR3: TGTGCCAGCAGCTTGAGGAGCGGGAACAGGAATGAGCAGTTCTTC.

The gene calls are TRBV15 and TRBJ2-4; D perhaps matches TRBD2 (6 bases). V was cut by 1 base and J by 0 bases, with 10 bases left in between. This CDR3 comprises 16 residues. The V gene's germline CDR1 is LNHNV and CDR2 YYDKDF (reference sequence). The CDR3 nucleotides read TGTGCCACCAGCAGAGGGGGGGTACTAGCCAAAAACATTCAGTACTTC. It yields the protein CATSRGGVLAKNIQYF. Filled out from reference TRBV15 and TRBJ2-4, the complete variable domain reads DAMVIQNPRYQVTQFGKPVTLSCSQTLNHNVMYWYQQKSSQAPKLLFHYYDKDFNNEADTPDNFQSRRPNTSFCFLDIRSPGLGDTAMYLCATSRGGVLAKNIQYFGAGTRLSVL.

This rearrangement joins TRBV5-4 to TRBJ2-5; no firm D call. V lost 4 bases and J 5 bases, leaving 15 bases between the germline ends. There are 14 residues in the CDR3. Germline CDR1 and CDR2: SGHNT and YYREEE (reference sequence). CDR3 residues: CASSPDWSRETQYF. CDR3 bases: TGTGCCAGCAGCCCAGACTGGTCCCGGGAGACCCAGTACTTC.

This chain uses TRBV7-3 with TRBJ2-1; D possibly corresponds to TRBD1 (5 bases). Germline V gives CDR1 SGHTA, CDR2 FQGTGA. Deletions cut 2 bases from V and 7 bases from J, with 9 bases between. This CDR3 has 13 amino acids. CDR3 bases: TGTGCCAGCAGCTTATTTAACAGGAATGAGCAGTTCTTC. This translates into CASSLFNRNEQFF.

The chain employs TRBV27 and TRBJ1-2, with D perhaps TRBD1 (5 bases). In germline, CDR1 is MNHEY, CDR2 SMNVEV (reference sequence). V was trimmed by 7 bases and J by 3 bases, leaving 18 bases between them. CDR3 length: 15 residues. CDR3 sequence: CASTKIGAKDYGYTF. The CDR3 region has the DNA TGTGCCAGCACCAAAATCGGGGCCAAGGACTATGGCTACACCTTC.

The J gene is TRBJ2-1, the V gene TRBV30; TRBD1 or TRBD2 may be the D gene (6 bases each). This CDR3 is built from 13 residues. Germline CDR1 GTSNPN, CDR2 SVGIG (reference sequence). V was cut by 3 bases and J by 7 bases, with 13 bases left in between. CDR3 DNA: TGTGCCTGGAGACAGGGACTGAGAAATGAGCAGTTCTTC. This encodes CAWRQGLRNEQFF. Together with reference TRBV30 and TRBJ2-1, the CDR3 gives the full variable domain: SQTIHQWPATLVQPVGSPLSLECTVEGTSNPNLYWYRQAAGRGLQLLFYSVGIGQISSEVPQNLSASRPQDRQFILSSKKLLLSDSGFYLCAWRQGLRNEQFFGPGTRLTVL.

This clone occurred once. The chain combines TRBV4-3 with TRBJ2-3, with D tentatively TRBD2 (6 bases). This CDR3 contains 17 residues. Trimming pared 0 bases from V and 4 bases from J, leaving 17 bases between. Germline CDR1 LGHNA, CDR2 YSLEER. This CDR3 reads CASSQEGVGGWPDTQYF. In DNA, the CDR3 is TGCGCCAGCAGCCAAGAAGGAGTCGGAGGGTGGCCAGATACGCAGTATTTT.

The V and J genes are TRBV28 and TRBJ1-2; a weak D match, TRBD1 (5 bases). Germline V gene data show CDR1 as MDHEN and CDR2 as SYDVKM. The CDR3 loop spans 15 amino acids. V was shortened by 7 bases and J by 4 bases, with 19 bases between the two germline ends. The CDR3 DNA reads TGTGCCAGCACCCTAAGGGCCCGGGGGAGCTATGGCTACACCTTC. Its translation is CASTLRARGSYGYTF.

CDR3 residues: CASSLGTSGMGYEQYF. CDR3 nucleotides: TGTGCCAGCAGCTTGGGGACTAGCGGGATGGGCTACGAGCAGTACTTC. This chain uses TRBV7-2 with TRBJ2-7, with 13 bases identical to TRBD2. The CDR3 is 16 amino acids. Germline loops: CDR1 SGHTA, CDR2 FQGNSA. The ends lost 3 bases at V and 3 bases at J; junction bases unmatched: 5.

V is TRBV28 and J is TRBJ2-7; 10 nucleotides align to TRBD1. The CDR3 runs 15 residues. Germline CDR1 and CDR2: MDHEN and SYDVKM. The trim removed 4 bases at V and 3 bases at J, leaving 6 bases unmatched. CDR3 coding DNA: TGTGCCAGCAGTTCTGACAGGGGGCCCCTCTACGAGCAGTACTTC. Protein product: CASSSDRGPLYEQYF.

The chain employs TRBV28 and TRBJ1-5, with D perhaps matching TRBD1 (6 bases). The V and J ends lost 6 bases and 5 bases respectively, with 11 bases between them. This CDR3 comprises 13 residues. From germline, CDR1 is MDHEN and CDR2 SYDVKM. The CDR3 sequence is CASRPDRYQPQHF. The CDR3 DNA reads as TGTGCCAGCAGACCGGACAGATATCAGCCCCAGCATTTT.

The V call is TRBV19, the J call TRBJ2-3, with 14 nucleotides matching TRBD2. Germline V gene data show CDR1 as LNHDA and CDR2 as SQIVND (reference sequence). V shed 4 bases, J shed 6 bases, and the junction held 3 bases outside the gene matches. The CDR3 is 15 amino acids. CDR3 amino acids: CASSKGTSGSDTQYF. The CDR3 bases are TGTGCCAGTAGTAAAGGGACTAGCGGGAGTGATACGCAGTATTTT.

This chain connects TRBV4-1 to TRBJ1-3; no firm D call. Trimming cost V 0 bases and J 4 bases, with 13 bases left between them. Germline V CDR1 and CDR2: MGHRA, YSYEKL. The CDR3 extends over 16 amino acids. CDR3 sequence: CASSQDRGIRGNTIYF. In DNA, the CDR3 is TGCGCCAGCAGCCAAGATCGAGGAATTAGGGGAAACACCATATATTTT.

The chain couples TRBV10-3 to TRBJ2-1; no definite D call. CDR1 ENHRY and CDR2 SYGVKD come from the germline V gene. Trimming took 5 bases from V and 4 from J, leaving 6 bases between them. The CDR3 is made up of 12 amino acids. Here the CDR3 DNA reads TGTGCCATCAGTCAGCAGTACAATGAGCAGTTCTTC. Translating it yields CAISQQYNEQFF.